The rows below give T cell receptor beta chains drawn from one sample of a study of T cells in Graves' hyperthyroidism and ophthalmopathy. A single record per CDR3 protein comes from TCRdb applying MiXCR to the multiplex PCR reads. The sample has more than 95,000 distinct CDR3 sequences, over 45% seen once. Sequenced input: blood. Receptors were obtained from a middle-aged man with Graves' hyperthyroidism. Both conserved end residues are part of each CDR3. The order of the fields is J gene, clone size, D gene, V gene, CDR3 DNA, CDR3 protein. A D gene is named only where the DNA matches it firmly. Clone size appears in some rows only: once, few, many, or a class for an expanded clone.

j_call: TRBJ2-2
clone_size: many
d_call: TRBD1
v_call: TRBV20-1
cdr3_nt: TGCAGTGCTAGAGGGACAGGGAACACCGGGGAGCTGTTTTTT
cdr3_aa: CSARGTGNTGELFF

j_call: TRBJ2-1
clone_size: few
d_call: TRBD2
v_call: TRBV5-1
cdr3_nt: TGCGCCAGCTTCCCGAGCGGGATGAGCTCCTACAATGAGCAGTTCTTC
cdr3_aa: CASFPSGMSSYNEQFF

j_call: TRBJ1-1
clone_size: many
d_call: NA
v_call: TRBV7-6
cdr3_nt: TGTGCCAGCAGCTTAGAGGTTCGGACTGAAGCTTTCTTT
cdr3_aa: CASSLEVRTEAFF

j_call: TRBJ1-1
clone_size: NA
d_call: TRBD1
v_call: TRBV29-1
cdr3_nt: TGCAGCGTTCTGACAGGGGGCGAGGATGAAGCTTTCTTT
cdr3_aa: CSVLTGGEDEAFF

j_call: TRBJ1-5
clone_size: NA
d_call: NA
v_call: TRBV24-1
cdr3_nt: TGTGCCACCGGCCTTGGACAGTCCCGACAGCCCCAGCATTTT
cdr3_aa: CATGLGQSRQPQHF

j_call: TRBJ2-5
clone_size: many
d_call: NA
v_call: TRBV7-9
cdr3_nt: TGTGCCAGCAGCTCAGGGGCGACGGGTTTGGAGACCCAGTACTTC
cdr3_aa: CASSSGATGLETQYF

j_call: TRBJ2-7
clone_size: NA
d_call: TRBD2
v_call: TRBV29-1
cdr3_nt: TGCAGCGTTGAGGTTAGCGGGTGGAACTCCTACGAGCAGTACTTC
cdr3_aa: CSVEVSGWNSYEQYF

j_call: TRBJ2-2
clone_size: many
d_call: NA
v_call: TRBV4-2
cdr3_nt: TGTGCCAGCAGCCAAGGGGACGTGCCCGGGGAGCTGTTTTTT
cdr3_aa: CASSQGDVPGELFF

j_call: TRBJ1-2
clone_size: many
d_call: TRBD1
v_call: TRBV4-1
cdr3_nt: TGCGCCAGCAGCGGCTTTCCCAGGGGGCTTAACTATGGCTACACCTTC
cdr3_aa: CASSGFPRGLNYGYTF

j_call: TRBJ1-2
clone_size: many
d_call: NA
v_call: TRBV2
cdr3_nt: TGTGCCAGCAGTGAACGGGGGAACTATGGCTACACCTTC
cdr3_aa: CASSERGNYGYTF

j_call: TRBJ2-7
clone_size: NA
d_call: TRBD2
v_call: TRBV7-3
cdr3_nt: TGTGCCAGCAGCTCGCTAGCGGGAGTCTACGAGCAGTACTTC
cdr3_aa: CASSSLAGVYEQYF

j_call: TRBJ2-7
clone_size: many
d_call: NA
v_call: TRBV7-2
cdr3_nt: TGTGCCAGCAGCCTCCCAGAGGTCAGGGAAATCTACGAGCAGTACTTC
cdr3_aa: CASSLPEVREIYEQYF

j_call: TRBJ1-2
clone_size: NA
d_call: NA
v_call: TRBV9
cdr3_nt: TGTGCCAGCAGCGTGACAGCGGGGGCGTACACCTTC
cdr3_aa: CASSVTAGAYTF

j_call: TRBJ2-2
clone_size: many
d_call: NA
v_call: TRBV19
cdr3_nt: TGTGCCAGTAGCGCAGTGGAAAAGGTTACCGGGGAGCTGTTTTTT
cdr3_aa: CASSAVEKVTGELFF

j_call: TRBJ2-7
clone_size: NA
d_call: NA
v_call: TRBV14
cdr3_nt: TGTGCCAGCAGCCAAGTCGACAGACCGAACACCGGGGAGCAGTACTTC
cdr3_aa: CASSQVDRPNTGEQYF

j_call: TRBJ2-1
clone_size: NA
d_call: TRBD2
v_call: TRBV29-1
cdr3_nt: TGCAGCGTTGACGGGACTAGCGGGAGGGCCGGTGAGCAGTTCTTC
cdr3_aa: CSVDGTSGRAGEQFF

j_call: TRBJ1-1
clone_size: many
d_call: NA
v_call: TRBV6-2/TRBV6-3
cdr3_nt: TGTGCCAGCAGTTTCCAGGGGAACACTGAAGCTTTCTTT
cdr3_aa: CASSFQGNTEAFF

j_call: TRBJ2-6
clone_size: NA
d_call: NA
v_call: TRBV19
cdr3_nt: TGTGCCAGTAGAACACGGACAGGGGCCAACGTCCTGACTTTC
cdr3_aa: CASRTRTGANVLTF

j_call: TRBJ1-1
clone_size: many
d_call: NA
v_call: TRBV6-1
cdr3_nt: TGTGCCAGCAGCGTCCGGGACGTCAACACTGAAGCTTTCTTT
cdr3_aa: CASSVRDVNTEAFF

j_call: TRBJ1-1
clone_size: few
d_call: NA
v_call: TRBV28
cdr3_nt: TGTGCCAGCAGTTTAGGGCGGAGGGAAGCTTTCTTT
cdr3_aa: CASSLGRREAFF

j_call: TRBJ2-1
clone_size: many
d_call: NA
v_call: TRBV2
cdr3_nt: TGTGCCAGCAGCAAGGGATTAAGGACCTACAATGAGCAGTTCTTC
cdr3_aa: CASSKGLRTYNEQFF

j_call: TRBJ2-1
clone_size: many
d_call: TRBD1
v_call: TRBV2
cdr3_nt: TGTGCCAGCGAGACAGGGGAAACGGACAATGAGCAGTTCTTC
cdr3_aa: CASETGETDNEQFF

j_call: TRBJ2-7
clone_size: many
d_call: TRBD1
v_call: TRBV11-2
cdr3_nt: TGTGCCAGCAGCCCACCCGGACAGGCCCCTTCCTACGAGCAGTACTTC
cdr3_aa: CASSPPGQAPSYEQYF

j_call: TRBJ2-5
clone_size: NA
d_call: TRBD1
v_call: TRBV2
cdr3_nt: TGTGCCAGCAGTGAAGAGACAGGGGGGGAAGAGACCCAGTACTTC
cdr3_aa: CASSEETGGEETQYF

j_call: TRBJ1-5
clone_size: NA
d_call: NA
v_call: TRBV6-5
cdr3_nt: TGTGCCGGCAGTTATGGGGACAATCAGCCCCAGCATTTT
cdr3_aa: CAGSYGDNQPQHF

j_call: TRBJ2-7
clone_size: NA
d_call: NA
v_call: TRBV20-1
cdr3_nt: TGCAGTGCTAGAGTGGCAAGGAACTCCTACGAGCAGTACTTC
cdr3_aa: CSARVARNSYEQYF

j_call: TRBJ1-5
clone_size: many
d_call: NA
v_call: TRBV2
cdr3_nt: TGTGCCAGCAGTGATGCCGTTGGAGCCTATCAGCCCCAGCATTTT
cdr3_aa: CASSDAVGAYQPQHF

j_call: TRBJ2-1
clone_size: many
d_call: NA
v_call: TRBV12-3/TRBV12-4
cdr3_nt: TGTGCCAGCAGTTTAGCAGGGACTTTTGAGCAGTTCTTC
cdr3_aa: CASSLAGTFEQFF

j_call: TRBJ2-1
clone_size: many
d_call: NA
v_call: TRBV7-2
cdr3_nt: TGTGCCAGCAGCTTAGCTCCACAAAGGGAGCAGTTCTTC
cdr3_aa: CASSLAPQREQFF

j_call: TRBJ2-1
clone_size: few
d_call: NA
v_call: TRBV27
cdr3_nt: TGTGCCAGCAGCGACCCCCCTTACAATGAGCAGTTCTTC
cdr3_aa: CASSDPPYNEQFF

j_call: TRBJ1-1
clone_size: many
d_call: NA
v_call: TRBV20-1
cdr3_nt: TGCAGTGCTTTAAGGGGCCGGGCTGAAGCTTTCTTT
cdr3_aa: CSALRGRAEAFF

j_call: TRBJ1-5
clone_size: NA
d_call: NA
v_call: TRBV19
cdr3_nt: TGTGCCTGGAGTCCGCGACACCTGGACAGCTTTAATCAGCCCCAGCATTTT
cdr3_aa: CAWSPRHLDSFNQPQHF

j_call: TRBJ1-2
clone_size: many
d_call: NA
v_call: TRBV2
cdr3_nt: TGTGCCAGCAGTCCGCCCCGGGGGGGGCCGCAGCTATATGGCTACACCTTC
cdr3_aa: CASSPPRGGPQLYGYTF